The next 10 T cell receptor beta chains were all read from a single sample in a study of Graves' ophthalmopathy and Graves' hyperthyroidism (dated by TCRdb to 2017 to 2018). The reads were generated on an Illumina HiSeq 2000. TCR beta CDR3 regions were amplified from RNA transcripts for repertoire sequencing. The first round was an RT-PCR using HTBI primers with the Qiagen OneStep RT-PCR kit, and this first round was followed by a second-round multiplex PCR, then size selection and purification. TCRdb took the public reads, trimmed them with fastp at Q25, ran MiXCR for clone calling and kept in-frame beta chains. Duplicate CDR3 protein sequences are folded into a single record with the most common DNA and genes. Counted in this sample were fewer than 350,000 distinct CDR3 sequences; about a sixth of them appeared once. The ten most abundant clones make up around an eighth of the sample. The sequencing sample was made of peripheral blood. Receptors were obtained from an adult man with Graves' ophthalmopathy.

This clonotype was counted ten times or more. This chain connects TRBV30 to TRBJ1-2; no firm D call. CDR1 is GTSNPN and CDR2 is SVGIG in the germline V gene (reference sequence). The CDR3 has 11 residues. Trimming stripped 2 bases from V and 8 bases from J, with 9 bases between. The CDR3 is CAWSLGTGYTF. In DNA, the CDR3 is TGTGCCTGGAGTTTGGGCACAGGCTACACCTTC.

CDR3 DNA: TGTGCCAGCGGTGCAGGGTGGTCCTACGAGCAGTACTTC. The encoded protein is CASGAGWSYEQYF. V usage is TRBV6-1 and J usage is TRBJ2-7; the D gene is possibly TRBD1 (5 bases). Trimming took 8 bases from V and 1 from J, leaving 12 bases between them. The CDR3 length is 13 residues. Looked up from germline, CDR1 is MNHNS and CDR2 is SASEGT.

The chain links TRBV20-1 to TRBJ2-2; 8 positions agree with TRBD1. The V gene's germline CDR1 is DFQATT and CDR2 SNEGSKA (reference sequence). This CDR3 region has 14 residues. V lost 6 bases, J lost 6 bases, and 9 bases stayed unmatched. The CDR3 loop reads CSARRTGRAGELFF. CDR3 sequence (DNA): TGCAGTGCCAGAAGGACAGGGCGGGCCGGGGAGCTGTTTTTT.

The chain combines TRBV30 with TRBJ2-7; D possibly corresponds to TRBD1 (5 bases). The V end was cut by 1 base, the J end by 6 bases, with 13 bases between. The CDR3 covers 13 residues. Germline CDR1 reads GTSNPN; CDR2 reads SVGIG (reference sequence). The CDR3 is CAWSALGGAEQYF. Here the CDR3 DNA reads TGTGCCTGGAGTGCCCTCGGTGGGGCCGAGCAGTACTTC.

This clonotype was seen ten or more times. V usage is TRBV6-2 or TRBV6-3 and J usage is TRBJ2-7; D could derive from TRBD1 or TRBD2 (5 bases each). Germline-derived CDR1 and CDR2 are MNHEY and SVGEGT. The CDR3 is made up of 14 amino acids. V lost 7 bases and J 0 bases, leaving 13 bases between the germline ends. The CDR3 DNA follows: TGTGCCAGCACCAGGGACGGAAGCTCCTACGAGCAGTACTTC. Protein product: CASTRDGSSYEQYF.

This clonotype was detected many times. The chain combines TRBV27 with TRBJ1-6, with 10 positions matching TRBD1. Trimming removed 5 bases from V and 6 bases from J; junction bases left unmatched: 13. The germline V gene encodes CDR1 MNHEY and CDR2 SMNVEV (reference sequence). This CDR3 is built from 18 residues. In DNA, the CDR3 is TGTGCCAGCAGTCCTGAAGCCGGGACAGGGGATGTTAATTCACCCCTCCACTTT. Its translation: CASSPEAGTGDVNSPLHF.

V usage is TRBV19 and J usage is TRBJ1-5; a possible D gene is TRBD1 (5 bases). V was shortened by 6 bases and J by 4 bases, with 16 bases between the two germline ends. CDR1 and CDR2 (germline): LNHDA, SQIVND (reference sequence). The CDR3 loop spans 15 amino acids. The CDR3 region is CASSLQGGLNQPQHF. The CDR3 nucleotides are TGTGCCAGTAGCCTTCAGGGAGGGCTTAATCAGCCCCAGCATTTT.

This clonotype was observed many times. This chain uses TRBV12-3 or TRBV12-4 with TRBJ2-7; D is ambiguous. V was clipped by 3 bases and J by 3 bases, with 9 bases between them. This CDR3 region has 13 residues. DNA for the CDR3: TGTGCCAGCAGTTTCGGTAACGGCTACGAGCAGTACTTC. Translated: CASSFGNGYEQYF.

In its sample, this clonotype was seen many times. The CDR3 bases are TGTGCCAGCAGCATCAGACAGCAGGGGTTAGAGACCCAGTACTTC. It specifies CASSIRQQGLETQYF. The chain links TRBV7-8 to TRBJ2-5, with D possibly TRBD1 on 6 matching bases. V was pared by 5 bases and J by 4 bases, with 17 bases between. Germline CDR1 is SGHVS and CDR2 is FQNEAQ. This CDR3 comprises 15 residues.

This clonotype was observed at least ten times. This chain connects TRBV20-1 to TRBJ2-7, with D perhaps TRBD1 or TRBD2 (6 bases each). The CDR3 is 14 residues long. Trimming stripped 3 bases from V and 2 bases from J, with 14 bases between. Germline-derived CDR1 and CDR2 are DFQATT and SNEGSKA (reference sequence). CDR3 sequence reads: CSARGAGSAYEQYF. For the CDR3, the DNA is TGCAGTGCTAGGGGGGCGGGGAGCGCCTACGAGCAGTACTTC.